Listed below are T cell receptor beta chains from one sample, sequenced in a study of graft-versus-host responses after intestinal transplantation. Their cognate antigens are unknown. Profiled with immunoSEQ multiplex PCR; TCRdb holds only in-frame clones, not every one. The table lists roughly 100,000 clones, about nine tenths of them singletons. This sample comprised unstimulated CD4+ T cells sorted from spleen or lymph node cells, obtained before transplant. These receptors came from a human donor who was the organ donor for an intestinal transplant. Each CDR3 is given with its conserved first and last residue. Each record gives: V gene, clone size, D gene, J gene, CDR3 DNA, CDR3 protein. A D gene is named only where the DNA matches it firmly. Clone size is stated in some rows and not others, as once, few, many or a class when expanded.

V gene: TRBV7-3; clone size: .; D gene: .; J gene: TRBJ2-5; CDR3 DNA: TGTGCCAGCAGCTTAATCGGCGGCCAAGAGACCCAGTACTTC; CDR3 protein: CASSLIGGQETQYF
V gene: TRBV4-2; clone size: .; D gene: .; J gene: TRBJ2-1; CDR3 DNA: TGTGCCAGCAGCCAAGATCGTCCCGGAGGTCCGGGGTACAATGAGCAGTTCTTC; CDR3 protein: CASSQDRPGGPGYNEQFF
V gene: TRBV7-2; clone size: .; D gene: .; J gene: TRBJ2-1; CDR3 DNA: TGTGCCACCCAACCAACAGGGAATGAGCAGTTCTTC; CDR3 protein: CATQPTGNEQFF
V gene: TRBV9; clone size: few; D gene: TRBD1; J gene: TRBJ1-2; CDR3 DNA: TGTGCCAGCAGCGTACTGACAGGGGGCATACATGGCTACACCTTC; CDR3 protein: CASSVLTGGIHGYTF
V gene: TRBV7-2; clone size: .; D gene: TRBD1; J gene: TRBJ1-2; CDR3 DNA: TGTGCCAGCATCACCGGGACAGCAAATAACTATGGCTACACCTTC; CDR3 protein: CASITGTANNYGYTF
V gene: TRBV27; clone size: once; D gene: TRBD2; J gene: TRBJ2-7; CDR3 DNA: TGTGCCAGCAGTCCGTGGACTAGCGGGCCCTACGAGCAGTACTTC; CDR3 protein: CASSPWTSGPYEQYF
V gene: TRBV7-9; clone size: .; D gene: TRBD1; J gene: TRBJ1-1; CDR3 DNA: TGTGCCAGCAGCATGGACAGGGGCGACACTATGAACACTGAAGCTTTCTTT; CDR3 protein: CASSMDRGDTMNTEAFF
V gene: TRBV2; clone size: .; D gene: TRBD1; J gene: TRBJ1-2; CDR3 DNA: TGTGCCAGCAGAAAAGAAACAGGGGGCAGCTATGGCTACACCTTC; CDR3 protein: CASRKETGGSYGYTF
V gene: TRBV4-2; clone size: few; D gene: TRBD1; J gene: TRBJ2-7; CDR3 DNA: TGTGCCAGCAGCCAAGATCGGGCCAGGGGGCTCGAGCAGTACTTC; CDR3 protein: CASSQDRARGLEQYF
V gene: TRBV6-5; clone size: once; D gene: .; J gene: TRBJ1-1; CDR3 DNA: TGTGCCAGCAATTCAGGGTTATCTGAAGCTTTCTTT; CDR3 protein: CASNSGLSEAFF
V gene: TRBV5-4; clone size: .; D gene: .; J gene: TRBJ2-7; CDR3 DNA: TGTGCCAGCAGCTTACCGGGAACCTACGAGCAGTACTTC; CDR3 protein: CASSLPGTYEQYF
V gene: TRBV7-2; clone size: .; D gene: .; J gene: TRBJ2-7; CDR3 DNA: TGTGCCAGCAGCCCCCTAGGGGGTCGCTACGAGCAGTACTTC; CDR3 protein: CASSPLGGRYEQYF
V gene: TRBV29-1; clone size: .; D gene: TRBD2; J gene: TRBJ2-7; CDR3 DNA: TGCAGCGTTCTGAGCGGGGGAGCCTACGAGCAGTACTTC; CDR3 protein: CSVLSGGAYEQYF
V gene: TRBV7-6; clone size: .; D gene: .; J gene: TRBJ1-3; CDR3 DNA: TGTGCCAGCAGCCGGTCAGGGTCCTCTGGAAACACCATATATTTT; CDR3 protein: CASSRSGSSGNTIYF
V gene: TRBV6-5; clone size: .; D gene: .; J gene: TRBJ2-7; CDR3 DNA: TGTGCCAGCAGTTACCTTCAGGCCCCGACGTCCTACGAGCAGTACTTC; CDR3 protein: CASSYLQAPTSYEQYF